What follows are 14 T cell receptor beta chains derived from one specimen sequenced in a study of blood T cell repertoires in COVID-19. The assay was immunoSEQ multiplex PCR, and TCRdb's table has in-frame clones only and misses some. This sample carries over 15,000 clones, about four fifths of them seen once, and the ten largest clones take approximately 15%. What was sequenced was peripheral blood. The receptors come from a man aged 35 to 55 with active or convalescent COVID-19.

This clone occurred once. The chain combines TRBV6-2 or TRBV6-3 with TRBJ1-2; TRBD1 agrees at 7 bases. CDR3 length: 15 residues. The trim removed 2 bases at V and 6 bases at J, leaving 9 bases unmatched. Germline V lookup: CDR1 MNHEY, CDR2 SVGEGT. As DNA, the CDR3 is TGTGCCAGCAGTTACCCAGAACGACAGGGTGATGGCTACACCTTC. Translating it yields CASSYPERQGDGYTF.

The rearrangement uses TRBV6-5 and TRBJ1-1; TRBD1 matches at 7 bases. Losses at the gene ends were 4 bases for V and 7 bases for J; bases not matched to a gene: 12. This CDR3 has 15 residues. Germline V lookup: CDR1 MNHEY, CDR2 SVGAGI. DNA for the CDR3: TGTGCCAGCAGTTCCGACCGACAGGGAGGAATTGAAGCTTTCTTT. It encodes CASSSDRQGGIEAFF.

The V call is TRBV6-5, the J call TRBJ1-2; D remains ambiguous. CDR3 length: 12 amino acids. Germline assignment: CDR1 MNHEY and CDR2 SVGAGI. V lost 4 bases and J lost 6, with 9 bases in between. The CDR3 nucleotides read TGTGCCAGCAGTTGGAGGACGGATGGCTACACCTTC. Its protein product is CASSWRTDGYTF.

This chain joins TRBV10-3 and TRBJ1-1; D perhaps matches TRBD1 (6 bases). Germline V gene lookup returns CDR1 ENHRY and CDR2 SYGVKD. This CDR3 has 16 residues. The V gene lost 4 bases and the J gene lost 1 base, with 16 bases spanning the gap. The CDR3 DNA sequence: TGTGCCATCAGTGGGAAACCGGGACAAGGGAACACTGAAGCTTTCTTT. Translated, it gives CAISGKPGQGNTEAFF.

This clone appeared a few times. The chain employs TRBV4-1 and TRBJ1-5, with D perhaps matching TRBD1 (6 bases). The CDR3 is 16 residues long. Germline V CDR1 and CDR2: MGHRA, YSYEKL. The V and J ends lost 0 bases and 5 bases respectively, with 14 bases between them. CDR3 sequence (DNA): TGCGCCAGCAGCCAAGATAGTAGAGACAGGTATCAGCCCCAGCATTTT. Its protein product is CASSQDSRDRYQPQHF.

Only a few counts were recorded for this clone. The V and J genes are TRBV7-8 and TRBJ2-7; D not resolved. The V end lost 6 bases, the J end lost 4 bases, and 13 bases lay between the germline ends. The germline V gene has CDR1 SGHVS and CDR2 FQNEAQ. The CDR3 has 13 residues. CDR3 DNA: TGTGCCAGCAGGATCACCCTCGGGTACGAGCAGTACTTC. Translating gives CASRITLGYEQYF.

The gene calls are TRBV10-1 and TRBJ2-7, with unresolved D. The CDR3 sequence is 14 residues long. CDR1 and CDR2 (germline): WNHNN, SYGVQD (reference sequence). The V end lost 3 bases, the J end lost 0 bases, and 9 bases lay between the germline ends. The CDR3 region has the DNA TGCGCCAGCAGTGACGACTCCGGCTCCTACGAGCAGTACTTC. Translating gives CASSDDSGSYEQYF.

This clone occurred once. J is TRBJ2-1 and V is TRBV6-5; D is perhaps TRBD1 (6 bases). Germline CDR1 reads MNHEY; CDR2 reads SVGAGI. The CDR3 consists of 13 residues. Trimming cost V 2 bases and J 10 bases, with 12 bases left between them. The DNA of the CDR3 is TGTGCCAGCAGTTACCTGACCGGGACAGAGCAGTTCTTC. This translates into CASSYLTGTEQFF.

This chain uses TRBV21-1 with TRBJ1-5. TRBV21-1 is classified as a pseudogene. CDR3 length equals 14 residues. CDR3 nucleotide sequence: TGTGCCAGCAGCAAATGTCGTGAGGGTCAGCCCCAGCATTTT. This sequence encodes CASSKCREGQPQHF.

The genes are TRBV7-2 and TRBJ1-2; TRBD1 might be the D (5 bases). The V gene's germline CDR1 is SGHTA and CDR2 FQGNSA. V dropped 2 bases and J dropped 4 bases, with 11 bases sitting between them. The CDR3 spans 14 residues. CDR3 DNA: TGTGCCAGCAGCTTACCTGGAGGGGCCTATGGCTACACCTTC. Translated: CASSLPGGAYGYTF.

The chain carries TRBV2 and TRBJ1-1; 7 bases align to TRBD1. V gave up 6 bases and J gave up 3 bases; unmatched junction bases: 7. Germline V gene lookup returns CDR1 SNHLY and CDR2 FYNNEI. The CDR3 length is 14 residues. CDR3 in amino acids: CASSGRQGYTEAFF. As DNA, the CDR3 is TGTGCCAGCAGCGGTCGACAGGGCTACACTGAAGCTTTCTTT.

The V call is TRBV11-2, the J call TRBJ2-3, with a weak D call TRBD2 (7 bases). The CDR3 is 16 amino acids. V was shortened by 5 bases and J by 1 base, with 16 bases between the two germline ends. The V gene's germline CDR1 is SGHAT and CDR2 FQNNGV. This CDR3 is CASSLSPGGRTDTQYF. The CDR3, as DNA: TGTGCCAGCAGCCTAAGCCCCGGGGGGCGCACAGATACGCAGTATTTT.

CDR3 loop: CASSSGTGFYNSPLHF. The CDR3 DNA reads as TGTGCCAGCAGCTCCGGGACAGGGTTCTATAATTCACCCCTCCACTTT. The chain uses TRBV14 and TRBJ1-6; 9 bases are shared with TRBD1. Germline assignment: CDR1 SGHDN and CDR2 FVKESK. The length of the CDR3 is 16 residues. V was clipped by 5 bases and J by 3 bases; unmatched bases: 5.

The chain couples TRBV2 to TRBJ1-5, with 9 bases lining up with TRBD1. CDR3 length equals 15 residues. V shed 4 bases and J 5 bases; nucleotides not matched to a gene: 6. Germline V gene data show CDR1 as SNHLY and CDR2 as FYNNEI. This CDR3 reads CASSGRDRAYQPQHF. The DNA of the CDR3 is TGTGCCAGCAGTGGTAGGGACAGGGCCTATCAGCCCCAGCATTTT.